A selection of T cell receptor beta chains follows, all from one sample in a study of blood T cell repertoires in COVID-19. Profiling relied on immunoSEQ multiplex PCR, and the TCRdb table lists in-frame clones only, not all of them. The repertoire holds hundreds of thousands of clones, with around 89% as singletons. Sequencing input: PBMCs or T cells enriched from blood (not recorded which). The receptors were sampled from a woman aged 18-29 years with acute COVID-19. Each CDR3 is given with its conserved first and last residue. The D gene is left open where the match is weak. Where a row states a size, it is once, few, many or the class of an expanded clone; other rows omit it.

J gene | clone size | V gene | D gene | CDR3 protein | CDR3 DNA
TRBJ1-2 | few | TRBV30 | NA | CAWSVLRDYTF | TGTGCCTGGAGTGTACTGAGGGACTACACCTTC
TRBJ2-1 | NA | TRBV29-1 | NA | CSVADSLTYNEQFF | TGCAGCGTTGCCGACTCGTTGACCTACAATGAGCAGTTCTTC
TRBJ2-3 | NA | TRBV24-1 | NA | CATRGRGGTDTQYF | TGTGCCACCAGAGGGCGGGGTGGGACAGATACGCAGTATTTT
TRBJ1-1 | NA | TRBV9 | NA | CASSVLGRTEAFF | TGTGCCAGCAGCGTGTTGGGGCGCACTGAAGCTTTCTTT
TRBJ1-5 | NA | TRBV30 | NA | CAWSDTAGFVIGFDQPQHF | TGTGCCTGGAGTGACACCGCGGGCTTTGTTATCGGTTTCGATCAGCCCCAGCATTTT
TRBJ2-7 | NA | TRBV29-1 | NA | CSVEWTGNSYEQYF | TGCAGCGTTGAATGGACGGGGAACTCCTACGAGCAGTACTTC
TRBJ1-2 | NA | TRBV27 | NA | CASSLGQNYGYTF | TGTGCCAGCAGTTTAGGCCAGAACTATGGCTACACCTTC
TRBJ1-1 | NA | TRBV10-3 | TRBD1 | CAIRRDSQGTNTEAFF | TGTGCCATCAGGAGGGATTCACAGGGGACCAACACTGAAGCTTTCTTT
TRBJ2-1 | NA | TRBV28 | NA | CASSPSVSREQFF | TGTGCCAGCAGCCCATCTGTCTCCCGGGAGCAGTTCTTC
TRBJ1-4 | once | TRBV27 | TRBD1 | CASSPLGGQGFGKLFF | TGTGCCAGCAGTCCTCTCGGGGGACAGGGGTTTGGAAAACTGTTTTTT
TRBJ2-7 | NA | TRBV9 | NA | CASSSDWSSYEQYF | TGTGCCAGCAGCTCCGACTGGAGCTCCTACGAGCAGTACTTC
TRBJ1-2 | few | TRBV28 | NA | CASRPHGGEYYGYTF | TGTGCCAGCAGACCTCACGGGGGGGAGTACTATGGCTACACCTTC
TRBJ2-4 | NA | TRBV19 | NA | CASSVDNSPSKNIQYF | TGTGCCAGTAGTGTCGACAACAGTCCCTCCAAAAACATTCAGTACTTC
TRBJ2-7 | once | TRBV5-6 | TRBD1 | CASSQQGADEQYF | TGTGCCAGCAGCCAACAGGGGGCAGACGAGCAGTACTTC
TRBJ2-5 | NA | TRBV7-3 | NA | CASSLSRGETQYF | TGTGCCAGCAGCTTAAGTCGGGGGGAGACCCAGTACTTC
TRBJ2-5 | NA | TRBV11-3 | NA | CASSLEVGGRETQYF | TGTGCCAGCAGCTTAGAGGTCGGAGGTCGAGAGACCCAGTACTTC
TRBJ2-6 | NA | TRBV4-1 | NA | CASSQEKRVSSGANVLTF | TGCGCCAGCAGCCAAGAAAAGCGGGTGAGCTCTGGGGCCAACGTCCTGACTTTC
TRBJ2-2 | NA | TRBV5-4 | TRBD1 | CASSLYRGGSTGELFF | TGTGCCAGCAGCTTATATCGAGGGGGCAGCACCGGGGAGCTGTTTTTT
TRBJ2-7 | NA | TRBV24-1 | NA | CAIGTDSSYEQYF | TGTGCCATCGGAACAGATTCTTCCTACGAGCAGTACTTC
TRBJ2-1 | NA | TRBV6-5 | TRBD2 | CAGPTSGGNEQFF | TGTGCCGGCCCGACTAGCGGGGGTAATGAGCAGTTCTTC
TRBJ1-5 | NA | TRBV27 | NA | CASSLMSLGGGHSNQPQHF | TGTGCCAGCAGTTTGATGTCTTTGGGGGGAGGGCATAGCAATCAGCCCCAGCATTTT
TRBJ2-1 | NA | TRBV5-1 | TRBD2 | CASSRAGEQFF | TGCGCCAGCAGCCGAGCGGGAGAGCAGTTCTTC
TRBJ2-2 | NA | TRBV27 | TRBD2 | CASSSDGWEGNTGELFF | TGTGCCAGCAGTTCTGATGGGTGGGAGGGGAACACCGGGGAGCTGTTTTTT
TRBJ2-1 | NA | TRBV30 | TRBD2 | CAWRLGVLAGQFF | TGTGCCTGGAGGCTAGGGGTACTAGCGGGGCAGTTCTTC
TRBJ1-2 | NA | TRBV19 | NA | CASSNPSLNYGYTF | TGTGCCAGTAGTAACCCCAGTCTTAACTATGGCTACACCTTC
TRBJ2-7 | NA | TRBV30 | TRBD1 | CAFHRGNPYEQYF | TGTGCCTTCCACAGGGGGAACCCCTACGAGCAGTACTTC
TRBJ2-7 | NA | TRBV7-2 | NA | CASSLKDRQYF | TGTGCCAGCAGCTTAAAGGACAGGCAGTACTTC
TRBJ1-6 | NA | TRBV12-3/TRBV12-4 | NA | CASSFRGGSPLHF | TGTGCCAGCAGTTTCAGAGGTGGTTCACCCCTCCACTTT
TRBJ2-1 | NA | TRBV7-3 | TRBD2 | CASSLTSGSTYNEQFF | TGTGCCAGCAGCTTAACTAGCGGGAGTACCTACAATGAGCAGTTCTTC
TRBJ2-1 | NA | TRBV9 | NA | CASSGGSGWNEQFF | TGTGCCAGCAGCGGGGGGAGCGGGTGGAATGAGCAGTTCTTC
TRBJ2-2 | few | TRBV5-1 | TRBD1 | CASSLGQGAGELFF | TGCGCCAGCAGCCTGGGACAGGGGGCCGGGGAGCTGTTTTTT
TRBJ1-5 | once | TRBV30 | TRBD1 | CAWSVSRGPYSNQPQHF | TGTGCCTGGAGTGTTTCCAGGGGGCCTTATAGCAATCAGCCCCAGCATTTT
TRBJ2-3 | NA | TRBV27 | TRBD2 | CASSPSGRAIDTQYF | TGTGCCAGCAGTCCTAGCGGGAGGGCCATAGATACGCAGTATTTT
TRBJ2-2 | NA | TRBV5-1 | TRBD2 | CASSWSGTSVNTGELFF | TGCGCCAGCAGCTGGAGTGGGACTAGCGTGAACACCGGGGAGCTGTTTTTT
TRBJ2-7 | NA | TRBV25-1 | TRBD2 | CASSEPSGASRYEQYF | TGTGCCAGCAGTGAACCTAGCGGGGCGTCCCGCTACGAGCAGTACTTC
TRBJ1-2 | NA | TRBV12-3/TRBV12-4 | NA | CASTYSGGYGYTF | TGTGCCAGCACTTACAGTGGAGGATATGGCTACACCTTC
TRBJ1-2 | NA | TRBV30 | TRBD1 | CAWSQGGTGRGYTF | TGTGCCTGGAGCCAAGGCGGGACAGGTCGTGGCTACACCTTC
TRBJ1-3 | NA | TRBV9 | NA | CASSVDWGQGMNTIYF | TGTGCCAGCAGCGTAGATTGGGGTCAGGGGATGAACACCATATATTTT
TRBJ2-1 | NA | TRBV27 | TRBD1 | CASSLIRQGPGSYNEQFF | TGTGCCAGCAGTTTAATAAGACAGGGACCGGGCTCCTACAATGAGCAGTTCTTC
TRBJ1-2 | NA | TRBV19 | TRBD1 | CASSMIGQVYGYTF | TGTGCCAGTAGTATGATCGGACAGGTATATGGCTACACCTTC
TRBJ2-6 | NA | TRBV7-3 | NA | CASSRRGAGANVLTF | TGTGCCAGCAGCCGCAGGGGGGCTGGGGCCAACGTCCTGACTTTC
TRBJ1-2 | NA | TRBV24-1 | TRBD1 | CATSGWGQGEADYGYTF | TGTGCCACCAGTGGATGGGGACAGGGAGAGGCGGACTATGGCTACACCTTC
TRBJ1-1 | NA | TRBV30 | NA | CAWRDPDYLRTEAFF | TGTGCCTGGAGGGACCCCGACTACCTAAGGACTGAAGCTTTCTTT
TRBJ2-5 | once | TRBV24-1 | NA | CATSDLGQQETQYF | TGTGCCACCAGTGATTTGGGACAACAAGAGACCCAGTACTTC
TRBJ1-5 | NA | TRBV12-3/TRBV12-4 | NA | CASSLAGGQPQHF | TGTGCCAGCAGTTTAGCAGGGGGTCAGCCCCAGCATTTT
TRBJ1-1 | NA | TRBV6-4 | NA | CASSDSMQGEAFF | TGTGCCAGCAGTGACTCGATGCAGGGCGAAGCTTTCTTT
TRBJ2-7 | NA | TRBV6-1 | NA | CASSDWQTYEQYF | TGTGCCAGCAGTGATTGGCAGACCTACGAGCAGTACTTC
TRBJ2-1 | NA | TRBV11-3 | TRBD1 | CASSLGQGVYNEQFF | TGTGCCAGCAGCTTAGGACAGGGGGTTTACAATGAGCAGTTCTTC
TRBJ2-3 | NA | TRBV5-1 | TRBD1 | CASSPGTGVTDTQYF | TGCGCCAGCAGCCCCGGGACAGGGGTGACAGATACGCAGTATTTT